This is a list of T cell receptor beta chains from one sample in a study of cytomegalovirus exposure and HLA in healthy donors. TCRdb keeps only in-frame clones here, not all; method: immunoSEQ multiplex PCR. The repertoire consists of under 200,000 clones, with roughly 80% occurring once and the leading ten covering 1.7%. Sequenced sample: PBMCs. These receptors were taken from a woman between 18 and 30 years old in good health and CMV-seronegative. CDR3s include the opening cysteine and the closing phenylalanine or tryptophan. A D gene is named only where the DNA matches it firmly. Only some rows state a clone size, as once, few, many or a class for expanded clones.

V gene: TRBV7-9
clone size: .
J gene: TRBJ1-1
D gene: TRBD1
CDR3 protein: CASSLQTGGKAEAFF
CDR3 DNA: TGTGCCAGCAGCCTACAGACAGGGGGCAAGGCTGAAGCTTTCTTT

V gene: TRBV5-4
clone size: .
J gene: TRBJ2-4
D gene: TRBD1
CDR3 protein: CASSSGQGFEWDF
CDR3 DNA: TGTGCCAGCAGCTCGGGACAGGGCTTTGAGTGGGACTTC

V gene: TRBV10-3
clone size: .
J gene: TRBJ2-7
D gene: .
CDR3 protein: CAISGVRQGSTYEQYF
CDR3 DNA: TGTGCCATCAGTGGGGTTCGGCAGGGGTCAACCTACGAGCAGTACTTC

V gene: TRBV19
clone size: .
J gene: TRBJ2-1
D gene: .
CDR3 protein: CASSFQFEQFF
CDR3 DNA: TGTGCCAGTAGTTTTCAGTTTGAGCAGTTCTTC

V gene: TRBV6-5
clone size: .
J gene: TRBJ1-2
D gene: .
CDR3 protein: CASSEGNGYTF
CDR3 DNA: TGTGCCAGCAGTGAGGGAAATGGCTACACCTTC

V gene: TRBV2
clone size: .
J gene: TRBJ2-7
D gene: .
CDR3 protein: CASGFYRNYEQYF
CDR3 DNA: TGTGCCAGCGGATTTTACAGAAACTACGAGCAGTACTTC

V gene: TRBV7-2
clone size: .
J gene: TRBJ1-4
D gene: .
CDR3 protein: CASSSGINEKLFF
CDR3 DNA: TGTGCCAGCAGCAGCGGGATTAATGAAAAACTGTTTTTT

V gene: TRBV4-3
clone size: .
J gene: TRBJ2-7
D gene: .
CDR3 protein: CASSPRGSRNGSYEQYF
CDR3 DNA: TGCGCCAGCAGCCCCCGCGGCTCTAGAAACGGCTCCTACGAGCAGTACTTC

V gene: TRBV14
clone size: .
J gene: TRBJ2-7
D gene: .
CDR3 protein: CASSQNRHSSYEQYF
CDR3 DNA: TGTGCCAGCAGCCAAAATAGGCACAGTTCCTACGAGCAGTACTTC

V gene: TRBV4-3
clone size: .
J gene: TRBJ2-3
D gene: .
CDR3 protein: CASSQVFRGHATQYF
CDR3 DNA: TGCGCCAGCAGCCAAGTCTTTAGGGGACACGCTACGCAGTATTTT

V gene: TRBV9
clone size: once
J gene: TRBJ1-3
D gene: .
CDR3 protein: CASSVDSGNSGNTIYF
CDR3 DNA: TGTGCCAGCAGCGTAGATTCAGGGAACTCTGGAAACACCATATATTTT

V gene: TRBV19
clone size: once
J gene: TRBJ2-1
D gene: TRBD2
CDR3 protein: CASTTFAGGPNNEQFF
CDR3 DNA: TGTGCCAGTACCACCTTCGCGGGAGGGCCTAACAATGAGCAGTTCTTC

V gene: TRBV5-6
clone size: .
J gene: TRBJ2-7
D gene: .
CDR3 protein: CASSRKTSSYEQYF
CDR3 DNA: TGTGCCAGCAGCCGGAAGACTAGTTCCTACGAGCAGTACTTC

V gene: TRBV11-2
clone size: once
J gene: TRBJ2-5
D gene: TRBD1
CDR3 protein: CASRPTQGAGTQYF
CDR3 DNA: TGTGCCAGCAGACCGACTCAGGGGGCGGGGACCCAGTACTTC

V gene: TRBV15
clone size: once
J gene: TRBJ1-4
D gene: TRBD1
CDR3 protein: CATSAHRDSNPIWAKLFF
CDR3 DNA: TGTGCCACCAGCGCCCACCGGGACAGTAATCCGATTTGGGCAAAACTGTTTTTT

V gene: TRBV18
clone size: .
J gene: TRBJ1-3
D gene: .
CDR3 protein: CASSPQLGNTIYF
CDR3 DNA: TGTGCCAGCTCACCACAACTCGGAAACACCATATATTTT

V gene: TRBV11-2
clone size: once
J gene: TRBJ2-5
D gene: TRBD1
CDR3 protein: CASSSPGQVETQYF
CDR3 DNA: TGTGCCAGCAGCTCCCCTGGACAGGTGGAGACCCAGTACTTC

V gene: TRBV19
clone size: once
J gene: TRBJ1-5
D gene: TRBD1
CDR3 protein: CASQLVSGGSQPQHF
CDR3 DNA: TGTGCCAGTCAACTCGTATCAGGGGGAAGTCAGCCCCAGCATTTT

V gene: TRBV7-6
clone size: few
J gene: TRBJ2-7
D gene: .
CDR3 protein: CASSLESGYEQYF
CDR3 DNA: TGTGCCAGCAGCTTAGAATCGGGCTACGAGCAGTACTTC

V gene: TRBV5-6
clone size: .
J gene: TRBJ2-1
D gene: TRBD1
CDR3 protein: CATGRGYNEQFF
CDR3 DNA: TGTGCCACTGGCAGGGGGTACAATGAGCAGTTCTTC

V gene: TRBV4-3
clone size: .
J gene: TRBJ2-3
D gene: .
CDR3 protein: CASSLGTETDTQYF
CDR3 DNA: TGCGCCAGCAGCCTTGGGACTGAGACAGATACGCAGTATTTT

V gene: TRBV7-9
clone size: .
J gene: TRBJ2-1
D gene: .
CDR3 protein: CASSLARGGNEQFF
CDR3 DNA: TGTGCCAGCAGCTTAGCCAGGGGCGGGAATGAGCAGTTCTTC

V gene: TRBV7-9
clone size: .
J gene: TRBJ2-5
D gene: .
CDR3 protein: CASSRSGNQETQYF
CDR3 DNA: TGTGCCAGCAGCCGCAGCGGCAACCAAGAGACCCAGTACTTC

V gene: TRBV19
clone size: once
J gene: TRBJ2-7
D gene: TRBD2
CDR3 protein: CASSIAFGRAQYEQYF
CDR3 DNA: TGTGCCAGTAGTATCGCGTTCGGGAGGGCCCAATACGAGCAGTACTTC

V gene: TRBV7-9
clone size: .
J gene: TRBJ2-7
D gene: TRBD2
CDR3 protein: CASAPPDGGRPPREQYF
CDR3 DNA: TGTGCCAGCGCCCCCCCGGACGGCGGGAGGCCCCCTCGCGAGCAGTACTTC

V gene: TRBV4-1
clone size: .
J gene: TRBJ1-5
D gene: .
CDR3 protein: CASSQGGDSNQPQHF
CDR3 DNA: TGCGCCAGCAGCCAGGGAGGGGACAGCAATCAGCCCCAGCATTTT

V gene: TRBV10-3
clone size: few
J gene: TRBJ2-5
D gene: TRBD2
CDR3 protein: CAISLGLAGQETQYF
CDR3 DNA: TGTGCCATCAGCCTGGGACTAGCGGGGCAAGAGACCCAGTACTTC

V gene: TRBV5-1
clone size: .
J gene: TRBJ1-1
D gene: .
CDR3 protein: CASSVEGGGVFF
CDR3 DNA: TGCGCCAGCAGCGTCGAGGGCGGGGGAGTTTTCTTT

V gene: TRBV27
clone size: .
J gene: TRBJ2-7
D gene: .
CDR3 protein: CASSLQHPGSLSYEQYF
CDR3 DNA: TGTGCCAGCAGTTTGCAACACCCAGGATCGCTCTCCTACGAGCAGTACTTC

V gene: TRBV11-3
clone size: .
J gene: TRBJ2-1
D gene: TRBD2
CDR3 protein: CASSLGGGGVDEQFF
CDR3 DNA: TGTGCCAGCAGCTTAGGGGGCGGGGGGGTGGATGAGCAGTTCTTC

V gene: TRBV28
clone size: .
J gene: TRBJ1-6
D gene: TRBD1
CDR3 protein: CASTPTGINSPLHF
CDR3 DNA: TGTGCCAGCACCCCGACAGGGATTAATTCACCCCTCCACTTT

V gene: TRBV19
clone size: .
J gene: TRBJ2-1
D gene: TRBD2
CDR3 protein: CASSSGTSGNNEQFF
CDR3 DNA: TGTGCCAGTAGTTCCGGGACTAGCGGGAACAATGAGCAGTTCTTC

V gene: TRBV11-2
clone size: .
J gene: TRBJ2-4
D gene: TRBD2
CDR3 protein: CASSFGLAGGATKNIQYF
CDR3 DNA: TGTGCCAGCAGCTTCGGGCTAGCGGGCGGAGCGACCAAAAACATTCAGTACTTC

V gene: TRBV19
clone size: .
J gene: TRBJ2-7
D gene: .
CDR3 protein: CASSRESSYEQYF
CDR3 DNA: TGTGCCAGTAGTAGGGAGAGCTCCTACGAGCAGTACTTC

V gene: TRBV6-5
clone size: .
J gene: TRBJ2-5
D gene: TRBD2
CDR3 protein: CAAGGWVETQYF
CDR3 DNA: TGTGCCGCGGGAGGCTGGGTAGAGACCCAGTACTTC

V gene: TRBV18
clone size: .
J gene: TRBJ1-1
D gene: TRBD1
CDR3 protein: CASSPGDRANTEAFF
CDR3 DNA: TGTGCCAGCTCACCAGGGGACAGGGCGAACACTGAAGCTTTCTTT

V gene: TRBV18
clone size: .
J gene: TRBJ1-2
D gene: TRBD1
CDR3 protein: CASSQGQGYGYTF
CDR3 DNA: TGTGCCAGCTCACAAGGACAGGGCTATGGCTACACCTTC

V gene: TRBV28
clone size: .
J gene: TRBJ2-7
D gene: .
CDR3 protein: CASNPSPGAGNSYEQYF
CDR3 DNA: TGTGCCAGCAACCCATCGCCGGGTGCGGGTAACTCCTACGAGCAGTACTTC

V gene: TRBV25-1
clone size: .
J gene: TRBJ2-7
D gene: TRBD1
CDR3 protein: CASSELQGMDTYEQYF
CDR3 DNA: TGTGCCAGCAGTGAATTACAGGGGATGGATACCTACGAGCAGTACTTC

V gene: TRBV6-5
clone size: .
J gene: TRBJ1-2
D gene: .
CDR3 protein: CASSYVASGGYTF
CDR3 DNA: TGTGCCAGCAGTTACGTGGCCAGTGGTGGCTACACCTTC

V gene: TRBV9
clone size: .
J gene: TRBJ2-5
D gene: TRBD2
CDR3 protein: CASSTAGEGLETQYF
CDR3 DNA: TGTGCCAGCAGTACGGCGGGGGAGGGCCTTGAGACCCAGTACTTC